The present TCR beta chain was sequenced within a study of CD8+CD57+ T cells in acquired aplastic anemia. The authors sequenced patients whose flow cytometry had shown CD8+CD57+ cell expansion. The blood sampling took place in patients who had so far received no therapy. Findings of the study overall: Patients were compared with controls for CD8+ Simpson's diversity, and no significant difference emerged. Overlap between patients and controls comprised about 28 CD8+ CDR3 sequences.

Profiling that covered TCR beta VDJ and CDR3 relied on genomic DNA as its template. TCRdb redid the calling of the reads with MiXCR, one entry per CDR3 protein. This repertoire shows roughly 80,000 distinct CDR3 sequences, just over 70% found once; its top ten account for around 80%. With respect to this clonotype: What it recognizes is unknown.

This clonotype was obtained from a human donor with aplastic anemia. What was sequenced was sorted CD4+, CD8+, or CD8+CD57+ T cells (not recorded which) from PBMCs.

The CDR3 region is CASSESGSHTDTQYF. CDR3 coding DNA: TGTGCCAGCAGTGAATCCGGCTCCCACACAGATACGCAGTATTTT. The chain joins TRBV25-1 to TRBJ2-3, with D unresolved. The V end was cut by 1 base, the J end by 2 bases, with 10 bases between. The CDR3 is 15 residues long. Per the germline V gene, CDR1 is MGHDK and CDR2 is SYGVNS. Together with reference TRBV25-1 and TRBJ2-3, the CDR3 gives the full variable domain: EADIYQTPRYLVIGTGKKITLECSQTMGHDKMYWYQQDPGMELHLIHYSYGVNSTEKGDLSSESTVSRIRTEHFPLTLESARPSHTSQYLCASSESGSHTDTQYFGPGTRLTVL.